Below are 32 T cell receptor beta chains sequenced from a single sample in a study of CD8+ T cells in alopecia areata. The authors extracted RNA and reverse transcribed it into cDNA as the sequencing template. Sequencing was performed with immunoSEQ multiplex PCR; in TCRdb, only in-frame clones are kept and a portion is missing. The sample holds approximately 200,000 clones, 45% to 75% seen once. The treatment here: oral pan-JAK inhibitor, 5-10 mg twice daily. This material consisted of CD4+ T cells sorted from blood, taken at week 4, from a patient treated with tofacitinib. These receptors all come from a human donor with alopecia areata.

This clone was found a few times. This chain connects TRBV5-8 to TRBJ2-7; 9 bases fit TRBD1. Germline V gene sequence: CDR1 SGHTS, CDR2 YDEGEE. J gave up 4 bases and V 6 bases, and 14 bases lay outside the gene matches. The CDR3 extends over 16 amino acids. In DNA, the CDR3 is TGTGCCAGCAACCTTGGATGGGACAGGGTTCTTTACGAGCAGTACTTC. This translates into CASNLGWDRVLYEQYF. Variable domain in full (rest from reference TRBV5-8 and TRBJ2-7): EAGVTQSPTHLIKTRGQQATLRCSPISGHTSVYWYQQALGLGLQFLLWYDEGEERNRGNFPPRFSGRQFPNYSSELNVNALELEDSALYLCASNLGWDRVLYEQYFGPGTRLTVT.

The rearrangement links TRBV30 to TRBJ2-7; 7 positions agree with TRBD1. The CDR3 runs 14 residues. Germline assignment: CDR1 GTSNPN and CDR2 SVGIG (reference sequence). V trimming: 2 bases; J trimming: 2 bases; junction bases outside the gene matches: 6. DNA of the CDR3: TGTGCCTGGAGTAATGGACAGGATGCCTACGAGCAGTACTTC. Its protein is CAWSNGQDAYEQYF.

V and J are TRBV4-3 and TRBJ1-2, with a possible D match to TRBD1 (5 bases). Germline V gene sequence: CDR1 LGHNA, CDR2 YSLEER. This CDR3 region has 13 residues. V was shortened by 3 bases and J by 6 bases, with 11 bases between the two germline ends. The CDR3 coding sequence is TGCGCCAGCAGCCACCGGGGGATAGATGGCTACACCTTC. This encodes CASSHRGIDGYTF.

This clone was observed a few times. CDR3 loop: CAWNVIDTQYF. CDR3 nucleotide sequence: TGTGCCTGGAATGTTATAGATACGCAGTATTTT. This chain joins TRBV30 and TRBJ2-3; D ambiguous. The germline V gene encodes CDR1 GTSNPN and CDR2 SVGIG (reference sequence). This CDR3 contains 11 residues. Trimming left V 4 bases short and J 5 bases short, with 7 bases between.

The CDR3, as DNA: TGTGCCGGTAACAGGGAAAACACCGGGGAGCTGTTTTTT. Amino acid sequence: CAGNRENTGELFF. The chain couples TRBV30 to TRBJ2-2; tentatively, D is TRBD1 (6 bases). Trimming removed 8 bases from V and 2 bases from J, with 12 bases in between. Germline values: CDR1 GTSNPN, CDR2 SVGIG (reference sequence). There are 13 residues in the CDR3.

The V and J genes are TRBV5-1 and TRBJ2-3, with D perhaps matching TRBD1 (6 bases). Germline loops: CDR1 SGHRS, CDR2 YFSETQ. With 7 bases removed from V and 5 bases from J, the gap between germline ends came to 20 bases. The CDR3 sequence is 15 residues long. As DNA, the CDR3 is TGCGCCAGCGCGTCGGGGCAGGGGAGTGGAGATACGCAGTATTTT. This encodes CASASGQGSGDTQYF.

This clone has only a few counts. The chain uses TRBV7-8 and TRBJ2-2, with TRBD2 matching over 8 bases. Trimming cost V 6 bases and J 4 bases; bases outside gene matches: 7. The CDR3 consists of 15 residues. Germline V gene lookup returns CDR1 SGHVS and CDR2 FQNEAQ. CDR3 sequence: CASRADSGGTGELFF. CDR3 DNA: TGTGCCAGCAGGGCGGACAGCGGGGGCACCGGGGAGCTGTTTTTT.

The chain has TRBV4-3 and TRBJ2-3, with D perhaps matching TRBD1 or TRBD2 (5 bases each). In germline, CDR1 is LGHNA, CDR2 YSLEER. Trimming took 1 base from V and 6 from J, leaving 20 bases between them. The CDR3 runs 17 residues. The DNA of the CDR3 is TGCGCCAGCAGCCAAGCCCCGGGGCCTCTCAAATCGGATACGCAGTATTTT. Translation gives CASSQAPGPLKSDTQYF.

This chain joins TRBV30 and TRBJ1-5, with D perhaps matching TRBD1 (5 bases). V was shortened by 2 bases and J by 0 bases, with 14 bases between the two germline ends. CDR1 is GTSNPN, CDR2 SVGIG, per germline (reference sequence). The CDR3 extends over 16 amino acids. Here the CDR3 reads CAWSPGGGYSNQPQHF. For the CDR3, the DNA is TGTGCCTGGAGTCCGGGTGGGGGGTATAGCAATCAGCCCCAGCATTTT.

The genes are TRBV28 and TRBJ2-4; 7 bases are shared with TRBD2. In germline, CDR1 is MDHEN, CDR2 SYDVKM. With V trimmed by 10 bases and J by 6 bases, 15 bases remained unmatched. CDR3 length: 15 amino acids. CDR3 bases: TGTGCCATCGCCGAAAGCGGGGACCGCGGAAACATTCAGTACTTC. The encoded protein is CAIAESGDRGNIQYF.

This chain connects TRBV29-1 to TRBJ2-1, with 9 bases lining up with TRBD1. Trimming took 5 bases from V and 8 from J; bases not matched to a gene: 7. The CDR3 length is 13 residues. Germline lookup yields CDR1 SQVTM and CDR2 ANQGSEA. The CDR3 DNA reads as TGCAGCGTTAGCCCGGGACAGGGCTATGAGCAGTTCTTC. It yields the protein CSVSPGQGYEQFF.

This CDR3 reads CSVERGSYINEQFF. The CDR3 DNA follows: TGCAGCGTTGAGAGAGGATCTTACATCAATGAGCAGTTCTTC. The V gene is TRBV29-1, the J gene TRBJ2-1; no reliable D call. The CDR3 has 14 residues. CDR1 and CDR2 from the germline V gene are SQVTM and ANQGSEA. Deletions cut 3 bases from V and 6 bases from J, with 15 bases between.

This clone was detected only once. The chain carries TRBV2 and TRBJ2-1; 7 bases match TRBD2. This CDR3 has 13 residues. Germline V gives CDR1 SNHLY, CDR2 FYNNEI. V lost 10 bases to trimming and J lost 2 bases; unmatched junction nucleotides: 5. The CDR3 nucleotides are TGTGCCACCCAGACTAGCCCCTACAATGAGCAGTTCTTC. Its translation is CATQTSPYNEQFF.

The chain couples TRBV29-1 to TRBJ1-1, with D hard to call. The CDR3 has 15 amino acids. The germline CDR1 and CDR2 sequences are SQVTM and ANQGSEA. V dropped 3 bases and J dropped 0 bases, with 14 bases sitting between them. For the CDR3, the DNA is TGCAGCGTTGAGGCAGGCTCAACCATGAACACTGAAGCTTTCTTT. Translation: CSVEAGSTMNTEAFF.

The chain is built from TRBV25-1 and TRBJ1-1; no definite D call. Trimming left V 6 bases short and J 4 bases short, with 21 bases between. Per germline, CDR1 MGHDK and CDR2 SYGVNS. This CDR3 region has 16 residues. CDR3 region: CASSYREGPQVTEAFF. CDR3 bases: TGTGCCAGCAGCTACCGGGAAGGGCCCCAGGTCACTGAAGCTTTCTTT.

The chain links TRBV30 to TRBJ1-1, with D hard to call. The V gene lost 4 bases and the J gene lost 2 bases, with 14 bases spanning the gap. The CDR3 has 14 residues. Germline CDR1 and CDR2: GTSNPN and SVGIG (reference sequence). The CDR3 region is CAWKPLLSNTEAFF. For the CDR3, the DNA is TGTGCCTGGAAGCCGCTCCTAAGCAACACTGAAGCTTTCTTT.

The J gene is TRBJ2-7, the V gene TRBV29-1, with D perhaps TRBD1 (6 bases). In germline, CDR1 is SQVTM, CDR2 ANQGSEA. V was clipped by 7 bases and J by 5 bases, with 21 bases between them. The CDR3 consists of 14 residues. CDR3 protein: CSARYTAKGDEQYF. CDR3 in DNA: TGCAGCGCCAGATACACAGCAAAGGGGGACGAGCAGTACTTC.

The CDR3 bases are TGTGCCTGGAGTGTACTACTTGGTACTGAGCAGTTCTTC. Translation: CAWSVLLGTEQFF. This rearrangement joins TRBV30 to TRBJ2-1; D is undetermined. The CDR3 is 13 amino acids. V was pared by 0 bases and J by 9 bases, with 12 bases between. Germline values: CDR1 GTSNPN, CDR2 SVGIG (reference sequence).

The V call is TRBV20-1, the J call TRBJ2-1; D unclear. With 3 bases removed from V and 7 bases from J, the gap between germline ends came to 4 bases. The CDR3 totals 10 residues. Germline CDR1 reads DFQATT; CDR2 reads SNEGSKA (reference sequence). CDR3 sequence: CSASRNEQFF. CDR3 coding DNA: TGCAGTGCTAGCAGGAATGAGCAGTTCTTC.

The V gene is TRBV4-2, the J gene TRBJ1-1, with 10 bases that match TRBD1. The CDR3 loop spans 14 amino acids. Losses at the gene ends were 4 bases for V and 5 bases for J; bases not matched to a gene: 4. Germline CDR1 LGHNA, CDR2 YNFKEQ. The CDR3 protein is CASSPPGQGTEAFF. DNA of the CDR3: TGTGCCAGCAGCCCCCCGGGACAGGGGACTGAAGCTTTCTTT.

The chain joins TRBV29-1 to TRBJ1-1, with no clear D. Trimming pared 6 bases from V and 0 bases from J, leaving 11 bases between. CDR1 and CDR2 from the germline V gene are SQVTM and ANQGSEA. The CDR3 is made up of 13 amino acids. The CDR3 DNA is TGCAGCGTCTCTGTCAGCATGAACACTGAAGCTTTCTTT. Translated, it gives CSVSVSMNTEAFF. Full variable domain (remainder filled in from reference TRBV29-1 and TRBJ1-1): SAVISQKPSRDICQRGTSLTIQCQVDSQVTMMFWYRQQPGQSLTLIATANQGSEATYESGFVIDKFPISRPNLTFSTLTVSNMSPEDSSIYLCSVSVSMNTEAFFGQGTRLTVV.

The chain couples TRBV2 to TRBJ1-2; tentatively, D is TRBD1 (6 bases). The CDR3 totals 10 residues. Germline lookup yields CDR1 SNHLY and CDR2 FYNNEI. CDR3 in DNA: TGTGCTCGCAGGGGACCTGGCTACACCTTC. Its protein is CARRGPGYTF.

The rearrangement joins TRBV5-1 to TRBJ2-3; unclear D gene. CDR3 size: 14 residues. With 2 bases removed from V and 4 bases from J, the gap between germline ends came to 11 bases. Germline values: CDR1 SGHRS, CDR2 YFSETQ. The CDR3 nucleotides are TGCGCCAGCAGCTTATCCAGTTCCCCAGATACGCAGTATTTT. It yields the protein CASSLSSSPDTQYF.

This chain links TRBV6-6 with TRBJ2-1, with D possibly matching TRBD2 (5 bases). The V end lost 6 bases, the J end lost 1 base, and 7 bases lay between the germline ends. Germline CDR1 MNHNY, CDR2 SVGAGI (reference sequence). The CDR3 spans 13 residues. CDR3 in DNA: TGTGCCAGCAGAGGGAGTTCCTACAATGAGCAGTTCTTC. It translates to CASRGSSYNEQFF.

This clone was counted a few times. CDR3 DNA sequence: TGTGCCTGGAGTGATACGGGAGCCGGGGGTCAGCCCCAGCATTTT. It yields the protein CAWSDTGAGGQPQHF. The chain employs TRBV30 and TRBJ1-5, with D maybe TRBD1 (5 bases). CDR1 is GTSNPN, CDR2 SVGIG, per germline (reference sequence). The V end lost 1 base, the J end lost 6 bases, and 16 bases lay between the germline ends. This CDR3 is 15 amino acids long.

V is TRBV28 and J is TRBJ1-1; 7 bases agree with TRBD1. The V and J ends lost 5 bases and 0 bases, in that order; junction bases with no gene match: 6. Germline values: CDR1 MDHEN, CDR2 SYDVKM. The CDR3 sequence is 15 residues long. The DNA for the CDR3 is TGTGCCAGCAGTATCCCCGGGACAGTGAACACTGAAGCTTTCTTT. Its translation is CASSIPGTVNTEAFF.

The chain uses TRBV7-9 and TRBJ1-2; no definite D call. The CDR3 totals 15 residues. The germline V gene encodes CDR1 SEHNR and CDR2 FQNEAQ (reference sequence). V lost 6 bases, J lost 3 bases, and 17 bases lay in between. The CDR3 sequence is CASRYPDDWDYGYTF. The CDR3 coding sequence is TGTGCCAGCAGGTACCCGGACGATTGGGACTATGGCTACACCTTC.

The genes are TRBV18 and TRBJ2-3, with no clear D. The CDR3 has 15 amino acids. V was clipped by 0 bases and J by 0 bases, with 7 bases between them. Germline CDR1 and CDR2: KGHSH and LQKENI. The CDR3 sequence is CASSPPGASTDTQYF. Written as DNA, the CDR3 is TGTGCCAGCTCACCACCGGGTGCTAGCACAGATACGCAGTATTTT.

The genes are TRBV29-1 and TRBJ1-5; a weak D match, TRBD1 (5 bases). CDR1 and CDR2 (germline): SQVTM, ANQGSEA. V lost 6 bases and J lost 2, with 11 bases in between. The CDR3 sequence is 13 residues long. The CDR3 sequence: CSVPGTGNQPQHF. CDR3 in DNA: TGCAGCGTACCGGGGACTGGCAATCAGCCCCAGCATTTT.

This clone was counted once. The genes are TRBV30 and TRBJ1-6; possible D gene TRBD1, 6 bases. The germline V and J ends were trimmed by 0 bases and 5 bases, with 14 bases remaining between them. The CDR3 loop spans 16 amino acids. The germline gives CDR1 GTSNPN, CDR2 SVGIG (reference sequence). The CDR3 nucleotides are TGTGCCTGGAGTGTAAGTTTAGGACAGAATAATTCACCCCTCCACTTT. Residues: CAWSVSLGQNNSPLHF. The full variable domain, completed using reference TRBV30 and TRBJ1-6, is SQTIHQWPATLVQPVGSPLSLECTVEGTSNPNLYWYRQAAGRGLQLLFYSVGIGQISSEVPQNLSASRPQDRQFILSSKKLLLSDSGFYLCAWSVSLGQNNSPLHFGNGTRLTVT.

The genes are TRBV9 and TRBJ2-7; D remains ambiguous. Germline-derived CDR1 and CDR2 are SGDLS and YYNGEE. The CDR3 length is 12 residues. Deletions cut 4 bases from V and 2 bases from J, with 7 bases between. Here the CDR3 reads CASSPRTYEQYF. The CDR3 DNA is TGTGCCAGCAGCCCGCGGACCTACGAGCAGTACTTC.

CDR3 in DNA: TGTGCCAGCAGCTCAACGGGACAGGAAAAACTGTTTTTT. Amino acids: CASSSTGQEKLFF. V usage is TRBV5-4 and J usage is TRBJ1-4; 7 positions agree with TRBD1. Losses at the gene ends were 3 bases for V and 8 bases for J; bases not matched to a gene: 4. CDR1 SGHNT and CDR2 YYREEE come from the germline V gene (reference sequence). The length of the CDR3 is 13 residues.